The T cell receptor (beta chain) under discussion was sequenced for a study of blood T cell repertoires in COVID-19. Across the whole study: The United States, Italy and Spain supplied acute and convalescent COVID-19 samples. Sources were T cells, B-cell-depleted T cells, or PBMCs; the material itself was cDNA or gDNA.

Original methodology: For nucleated cells, counts were estimated from reference gene primer amplification. The repertoire was sequenced with immunoSEQ multiplex PCR; TCRdb's copy has only in-frame clones and lacks some. The V and J calls and clone size are taken from that table; D and trimming were inferred from the DNA. Of hundreds of thousands of clones listed, about 88% are singletons. Germline assignment: CDR1 SGHNT and CDR2 YYREEE (reference sequence). J lost 4 bases, V lost 1 base, and 6 bases had no gene match. CDR3 length: 16 amino acids. This clonotype originated in a woman in her 30s with COVID-19, enrolled during active disease. The chain combines TRBV5-4 with TRBJ1-2; 11 bases match TRBD1. What was sequenced was peripheral blood. DNA for the CDR3: TGTGCCAGCAGCTTGTATGGGACAGGGGGAACCTATGGCTACACCTTC. Amino acid sequence: CASSLYGTGGTYGYTF.